Each of the 7 T cell receptor beta chains below was sequenced from the same sample in a study of T cell repertoires in cytomegalovirus infection. These receptors' antigens are unknown. TCRdb recomputed calls from the reads with MiXCR, one row per CDR3 protein. The sample records about 220,000 distinct CDR3 sequences, about 40% being singletons. Specimen: CD8+ T cells from cultured PBMCs, collected from culture after CMV antigen stimulation. These receptors were obtained from a human donor in good health (CMV status not recorded). Some clones in this sample may be carry-over from other donors' samples.

The chain joins TRBV5-6 to TRBJ2-1; possible D gene TRBD2, 6 bases. Per germline, CDR1 SGHDT and CDR2 YYEEEE. Trimming removed 0 bases at V and 4 bases at J, with 14 bases between. This CDR3 comprises 16 residues. The DNA for the CDR3 is TGTGCCAGCAGCTTGGAGGGGTGGGGACTGTACAATGAGCAGTTCTTC. This sequence encodes CASSLEGWGLYNEQFF.

This chain links TRBV27 with TRBJ2-1, with a weak D call TRBD2 (5 bases). The germline V and J ends were trimmed by 6 bases and 6 bases, with 21 bases remaining between them. From germline, CDR1 is MNHEY and CDR2 SMNVEV (reference sequence). This CDR3 is built from 16 residues. The CDR3 reads CASSRGGSIVGNEQFF. The DNA for the CDR3 is TGTGCCAGCAGCCGAGGAGGATCTATCGTAGGCAATGAGCAGTTCTTC.

In this sample, this clonotype turned up many times. The gene calls are TRBV7-8 and TRBJ2-5; D is uncertain. Trimming removed 3 bases from V and 2 bases from J, with 7 bases in between. CDR3 length equals 13 residues. In germline, CDR1 is SGHVS, CDR2 FQNEAQ. CDR3 sequence: CASSLGRQETQYF. In nucleotides, the CDR3 is TGTGCCAGCAGCTTGGGTAGGCAAGAGACCCAGTACTTC.

The table lists this clonotype with a few counts. The rearrangement links TRBV2 to TRBJ2-4; the match to TRBD1 covers 7 bases. Germline V gene sequence: CDR1 SNHLY, CDR2 FYNNEI. Losses at the gene ends were 3 bases for V and 0 bases for J; bases not matched to a gene: 8. The CDR3 runs 17 residues. CDR3 DNA: TGTGCCAGCAGTGAGAGAATGACAGGGCTAGCCAAAAACATTCAGTACTTC. It yields the protein CASSERMTGLAKNIQYF. The variable domain in full, completed from reference TRBV2 and TRBJ2-4, reads EPEVTQTPSHQVTQMGQEVILRCVPISNHLYFYWYRQILGQKVEFLVSFYNNEISEKSEIFDDQFSVERPDGSNFTLKIRSTKLEDSAMYFCASSERMTGLAKNIQYFGAGTRLSVL.

The CDR3 region is CASRETRELQETQYF. The CDR3 region has the DNA TGCGCCAGCAGAGAGACTAGAGAGCTCCAAGAGACCCAGTACTTC. The chain uses TRBV10-2 and TRBJ2-5, with D perhaps matching TRBD2 (6 bases). The V end lost 6 bases, the J end lost 1 base, and 15 bases lay between the germline ends. The germline V gene has CDR1 WSHSY and CDR2 SAAADI. The length of the CDR3 is 15 residues.

The genes are TRBV9 and TRBJ1-3, with unresolved D. The V gene lost 0 bases and the J gene lost 0 bases, with 7 bases spanning the gap. This CDR3 has 15 residues. Germline CDR1 reads SGDLS; CDR2 reads YYNGEE. The CDR3 sequence is CASSVEGRSGNTIYF. CDR3 nucleotide sequence: TGTGCCAGCAGCGTAGAGGGTCGCTCTGGAAACACCATATATTTT.

This clonotype occurred many times. The chain links TRBV7-9 to TRBJ2-7; D may be TRBD1 (5 bases). The V end lost 4 bases, the J end lost 0 bases, and 13 bases lay between the germline ends. The CDR3 is 15 residues long. Per germline, CDR1 SEHNR and CDR2 FQNEAQ (reference sequence). DNA of the CDR3: TGTGCCAGCAGCTCCAGGGAATCCAGCTCCTACGAGCAGTACTTC. It encodes CASSSRESSSYEQYF. The entire variable domain, with the rest obtained from reference TRBV7-9 and TRBJ2-7, is as follows: DTGVSQNPRHKITKRGQNVTFRCDPISEHNRLYWYRQTLGQGPEFLTYFQNEAQLEKSRLLSDRFSAERPKGSFSTLEIQRTEQGDSAMYLCASSSRESSSYEQYFGPGTRLTVT.